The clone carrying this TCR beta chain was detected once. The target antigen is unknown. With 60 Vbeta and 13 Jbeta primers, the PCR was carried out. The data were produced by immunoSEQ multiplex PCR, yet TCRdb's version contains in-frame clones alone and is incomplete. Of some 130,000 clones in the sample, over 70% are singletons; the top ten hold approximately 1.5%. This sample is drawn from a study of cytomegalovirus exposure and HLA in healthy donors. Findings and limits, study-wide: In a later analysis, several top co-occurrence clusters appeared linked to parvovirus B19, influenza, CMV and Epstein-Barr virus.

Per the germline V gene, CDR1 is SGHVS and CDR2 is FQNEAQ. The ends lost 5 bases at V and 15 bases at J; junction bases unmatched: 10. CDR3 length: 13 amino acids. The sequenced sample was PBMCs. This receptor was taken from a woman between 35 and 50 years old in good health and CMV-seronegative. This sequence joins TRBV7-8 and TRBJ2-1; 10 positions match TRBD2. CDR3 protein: CASSNSGGYLAFF. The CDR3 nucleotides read TGTGCCAGCAGCAATAGCGGGGGGTACTTGGCGTTCTTC.